These 20 T cell receptor beta chains share one sample of origin, sequenced in a study of blood T cell repertoires in COVID-19. TCRdb's copy holds only in-frame clones and misses some; the assay was immunoSEQ multiplex PCR. This sample has approximately 35,000 clones, with 75% to 85% found just once. The sequenced sample consisted of peripheral blood. The origin of the receptors is a man aged 60 to 69 with active COVID-19.

The CDR3 nucleotides read TGTGCCAGCAGGGGGGGACAGGGGAATCTTCAGCCCCAGCATTTT. This sequence encodes CASRGGQGNLQPQHF. This rearrangement joins TRBV28 to TRBJ1-5; 10 nucleotides align to TRBD1. The J segment lost 6 bases and the V segment lost 6 bases, leaving 8 bases of the junction unmatched. CDR3 length: 15 residues. Germline loops: CDR1 MDHEN, CDR2 SYDVKM.

The rearrangement joins TRBV28 to TRBJ2-1; D possibly corresponds to TRBD2 (6 bases). Trimming removed 7 bases from V and 3 bases from J, with 22 bases in between. The CDR3 runs to 17 residues. CDR1 is MDHEN and CDR2 is SYDVKM in the germline V gene. CDR3 loop: CASKGIGVAEVYNEQFF. DNA of the CDR3: TGTGCCAGCAAGGGCATTGGAGTAGCGGAAGTCTACAATGAGCAGTTCTTC.

Here the CDR3 DNA reads TGTGCCAGCTCGAGAACCGCCGGCTACGAGCAGTACTTC. This encodes CASSRTAGYEQYF. The chain carries TRBV18 and TRBJ2-7; D is unclear. Trimming left V 6 bases short and J 3 bases short, with 12 bases between. Germline assignment: CDR1 KGHSH and CDR2 LQKENI. The CDR3 spans 13 residues.

This clone came up a few times. J is TRBJ2-7 and V is TRBV5-1; 10 bases align to TRBD2. Looked up from germline, CDR1 is SGHRS and CDR2 is YFSETQ. This CDR3 is built from 16 residues. V lost 0 bases to trimming and J lost 3 bases; unmatched junction nucleotides: 6. CDR3 sequence (DNA): TGCGCCAGCAGCTTGGGTCTAGCGGGAGCCAACTACGAGCAGTACTTC. Translated, it gives CASSLGLAGANYEQYF.

The V gene is TRBV18, the J gene TRBJ1-5; D possibly corresponds to TRBD1 (5 bases). The CDR3 is 17 residues long. Germline CDR1 is KGHSH and CDR2 is LQKENI. The V and J ends lost 6 bases and 6 bases respectively, with 24 bases between them. The CDR3 nucleotides read TGTGCCAGCTCGCCCCGAGGCGGGGGTGAACCTGCTCAGCCCCAGCATTTT. It encodes CASSPRGGGEPAQPQHF.

This sequence joins TRBV7-3 and TRBJ2-7; TRBD2 agrees at 11 bases. Germline values: CDR1 SGHTA, CDR2 FQGTGA. This CDR3 is built from 16 residues. After removal of 0 bases from V and 5 bases from J, the junction contained 6 bases not matched to a gene. CDR3 in amino acids: CASSLTVAGGPHEQYF. The CDR3 DNA is TGTGCCAGCAGCTTAACAGTAGCGGGAGGGCCCCACGAGCAGTACTTC. Supplemented by reference TRBV7-3 and TRBJ2-7, the full variable domain reads GAGVSQTPSNKVTEKGKYVELRCDPISGHTALYWYRQSLGQGPEFLIYFQGTGAADDSGLPNDRFFAVRPEGSVSTLKIQRTERGDSAVYLCASSLTVAGGPHEQYFGPGTRLTVT.

The CDR3 region has the DNA TGTGCCACCGAGGAGAGGGCTTCCTACGAGCAGTACTTC. Translating it yields CATEERASYEQYF. This rearrangement joins TRBV10-3 to TRBJ2-7, with D possibly matching TRBD2 (5 bases). Trimming removed 10 bases at V and 1 base at J, with 14 bases between. The CDR3 is 13 amino acids. Per the germline V gene, CDR1 is ENHRY and CDR2 is SYGVKD.

V gene TRBV18 combines with J gene TRBJ2-3, with 10 bases fitting TRBD2. V gave up 4 bases and J gave up 4 bases; unmatched junction bases: 8. The CDR3 spans 16 residues. The germline V gene encodes CDR1 KGHSH and CDR2 LQKENI. The CDR3 nucleotides are TGTGCCAGCTCACTGTCTAGCGGGAGTCTCCCAGATACGCAGTATTTT. Protein product: CASSLSSGSLPDTQYF.

The V call is TRBV6-5, the J call TRBJ2-2, with 8 bases identical to TRBD2. This CDR3 contains 16 residues. In germline, CDR1 is MNHEY, CDR2 SVGAGI. Trimming removed 0 bases from V and 5 bases from J; junction bases left unmatched: 5. The CDR3 DNA reads TGTGCCAGCAGTTACTCGTGGCGGGAGGAAACCGGGGAGCTGTTTTTT. Translated: CASSYSWREETGELFF.

This clone was detected once. The J gene is TRBJ2-7, the V gene TRBV28; 8 bases line up with TRBD2. This CDR3 is 14 amino acids long. Germline loops: CDR1 MDHEN, CDR2 SYDVKM. V gave up 5 bases and J gave up 2 bases; unmatched junction bases: 5. The CDR3: CASSPSGPTYEQYF. CDR3 coding DNA: TGTGCCAGCAGTCCTAGCGGGCCAACCTACGAGCAGTACTTC.

The V call is TRBV5-1, the J call TRBJ2-2, with no clear D. This CDR3 is built from 16 residues. Trimming took 0 bases from V and 2 from J, leaving 11 bases between them. Germline assignment: CDR1 SGHRS and CDR2 YFSETQ. CDR3 DNA: TGCGCCAGCAGCTTGGTTTCGACTTTCAACACCGGGGAGCTGTTTTTT. It translates to CASSLVSTFNTGELFF.

The chain carries TRBV29-1 and TRBJ2-3, with a tentative D call TRBD2 (5 bases). Looked up from germline, CDR1 is SQVTM and CDR2 is ANQGSEA. The CDR3 covers 12 residues. Between the trimmed V and J ends, which lost 7 bases and 8 bases, there was a span of 16 bases. Here the CDR3 reads CSGYTSVGTQYF. The CDR3 bases are TGCAGCGGATACACTAGTGTGGGTACGCAGTATTTT.

The chain recombines TRBV27 with TRBJ1-1; D perhaps matches TRBD1 (5 bases). Between the trimmed V and J ends, which lost 3 bases and 7 bases, there was a span of 18 bases. The CDR3 sequence is 15 residues long. Germline V gene data show CDR1 as MNHEY and CDR2 as SMNVEV (reference sequence). CDR3 nucleotides: TGTGCCAGCAGTTTTAAAGTCTCGACAGCCTTTGAAGCTTTCTTT. It is translated as CASSFKVSTAFEAFF.

This sequence joins TRBV18 and TRBJ2-1; 9 nucleotides align to TRBD1. CDR1 and CDR2 from the germline V gene are KGHSH and LQKENI. J was trimmed by 10 bases and V by 3 bases; bases with no gene match: 10. The CDR3 sequence is 15 residues long. This CDR3 reads CASSPAGTGPHEQFF. CDR3 nucleotide sequence: TGTGCCAGCTCACCGGCAGGGACAGGGCCCCACGAGCAGTTCTTC. Drawing the rest from reference TRBV18 and TRBJ2-1, the complete variable domain is NAGVMQNPRHLVRRRGQEARLRCSPMKGHSHVYWYRQLPEEGLKFMVYLQKENIIDESGMPKERFSAEFPKEGPSILRIQQVVRGDSAAYFCASSPAGTGPHEQFFGPGTRLTVL.

The chain is built from TRBV6-4 and TRBJ2-2, with TRBD2 matching 7 bases. Per the germline V gene, CDR1 is MRHNA and CDR2 is SNTAGT. The CDR3 consists of 16 residues. The junction had 4 bases not matched to a gene; V was cut back by 0 bases and J by 3 bases. CDR3 nucleotide sequence: TGTGCCAGCAGTGACTCTGCGGGAGCGCACACCGGGGAGCTGTTTTTT. Its translation: CASSDSAGAHTGELFF.

V gene TRBV7-8 combines with J gene TRBJ2-7, with 7 positions matching TRBD1. V trimming: 5 bases; J trimming: 7 bases; junction bases outside the gene matches: 17. The length of the CDR3 is 16 residues. Germline V gene data show CDR1 as SGHVS and CDR2 as FQNEAQ. CDR3 DNA sequence: TGTGCCAGCAGCCCAGCACAGGGGACGATATTGGGTGAGCAGTACTTC. Encoded protein: CASSPAQGTILGEQYF. Based on the CDR3 plus reference TRBV7-8 and TRBJ2-7, the full variable domain is GAGVSQSPRYKVAKRGQDVALRCDPISGHVSLFWYQQALGQGPEFLTYFQNEAQLDKSGLPSDRFFAERPEGSVSTLKIQRTQQEDSAVYLCASSPAQGTILGEQYFGPGTRLTVT.

The chain recombines TRBV5-1 with TRBJ2-2, with 7 bases identical to TRBD1. The germline V gene encodes CDR1 SGHRS and CDR2 YFSETQ. The CDR3 extends over 15 amino acids. V lost 2 bases, J lost 5 bases, and 6 bases stayed unmatched. The CDR3 protein is CASSFDRAFTGELFF. In DNA, the CDR3 is TGCGCCAGCAGCTTCGACAGGGCTTTTACCGGGGAGCTGTTTTTT.

The V gene is TRBV7-6, the J gene TRBJ2-5; a weak D match, TRBD2 (6 bases). Between the trimmed V and J ends, which lost 4 bases and 2 bases, there was a span of 11 bases. The CDR3 extends over 14 amino acids. In germline, CDR1 is SGHVS, CDR2 FNYEAQ. The CDR3, as DNA: TGTGCCAGCAGCTCAGGGAGGACACAAGAGACCCAGTACTTC. The encoded protein is CASSSGRTQETQYF.

The rearrangement joins TRBV7-6 to TRBJ1-2, with 7 bases fitting TRBD1. V dropped 1 base and J dropped 2; count of bases not matched to a gene: 4. The CDR3 sequence is 15 residues long. The V gene's germline CDR1 is SGHVS and CDR2 FNYEAQ. Here the CDR3 reads CASSLEGTANYGYTF. The CDR3 DNA follows: TGTGCCAGCAGCTTAGAAGGGACAGCCAACTATGGCTACACCTTC.

This chain joins TRBV5-1 and TRBJ2-2; 7 bases agree with TRBD2. Germline V gives CDR1 SGHRS, CDR2 YFSETQ. The junction had 6 bases not matched to a gene; V was cut back by 0 bases and J by 4 bases. This CDR3 spans 16 amino acids. Written as DNA, the CDR3 is TGCGCCAGCAGCTTGGTTACAGCGGGGAGCACCGGGGAGCTGTTTTTT. Translation: CASSLVTAGSTGELFF. The whole variable domain, remainder taken from reference TRBV5-1 and TRBJ2-2, is KAGVTQTPRYLIKTRGQQVTLSCSPISGHRSVSWYQQTPGQGLQFLFEYFSETQRNKGNFPGRFSGRQFSNSRSEMNVSTLELGDSALYLCASSLVTAGSTGELFFGEGSRLTVL.